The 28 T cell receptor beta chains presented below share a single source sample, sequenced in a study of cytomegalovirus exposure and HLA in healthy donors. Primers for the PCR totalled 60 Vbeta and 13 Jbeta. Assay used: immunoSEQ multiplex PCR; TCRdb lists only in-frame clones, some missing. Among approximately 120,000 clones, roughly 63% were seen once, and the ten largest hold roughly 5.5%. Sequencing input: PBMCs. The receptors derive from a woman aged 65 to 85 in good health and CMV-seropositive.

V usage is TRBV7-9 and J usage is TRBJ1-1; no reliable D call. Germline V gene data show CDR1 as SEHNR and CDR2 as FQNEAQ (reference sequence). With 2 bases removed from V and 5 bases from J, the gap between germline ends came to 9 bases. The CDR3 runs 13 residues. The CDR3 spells CASSLKRETEAFF. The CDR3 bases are TGTGCCAGCAGCTTAAAGCGGGAAACTGAAGCTTTCTTT.

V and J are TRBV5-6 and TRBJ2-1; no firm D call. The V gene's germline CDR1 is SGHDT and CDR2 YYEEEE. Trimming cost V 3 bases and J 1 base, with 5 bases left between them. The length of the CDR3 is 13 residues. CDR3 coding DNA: TGTGCCAGCAGCTACGAGTCCTACAATGAGCAGTTCTTC. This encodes CASSYESYNEQFF.

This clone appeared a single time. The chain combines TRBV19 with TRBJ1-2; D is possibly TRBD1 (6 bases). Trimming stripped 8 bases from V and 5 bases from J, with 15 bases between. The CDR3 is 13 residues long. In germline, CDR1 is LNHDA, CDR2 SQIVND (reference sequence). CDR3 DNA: TGTGCCAGTGAAGGACAGCAGATATATGGCTACACCTTC. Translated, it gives CASEGQQIYGYTF.

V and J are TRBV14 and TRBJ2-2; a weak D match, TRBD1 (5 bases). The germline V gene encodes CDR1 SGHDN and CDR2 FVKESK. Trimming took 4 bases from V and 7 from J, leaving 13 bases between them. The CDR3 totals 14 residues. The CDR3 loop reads CASSLKAGLGELFF. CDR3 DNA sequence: TGTGCCAGCAGCCTTAAGGCAGGGCTCGGGGAGCTGTTTTTT.

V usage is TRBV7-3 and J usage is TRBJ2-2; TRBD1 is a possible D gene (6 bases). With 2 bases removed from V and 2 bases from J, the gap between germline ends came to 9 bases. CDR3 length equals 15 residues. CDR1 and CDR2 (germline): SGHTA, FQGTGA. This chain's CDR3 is CASSLGGHNTGELFF. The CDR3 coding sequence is TGTGCCAGCAGCTTAGGGGGACATAACACCGGGGAGCTGTTTTTT. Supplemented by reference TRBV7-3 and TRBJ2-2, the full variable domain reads GAGVSQTPSNKVTEKGKYVELRCDPISGHTALYWYRQSLGQGPEFLIYFQGTGAADDSGLPNDRFFAVRPEGSVSTLKIQRTERGDSAVYLCASSLGGHNTGELFFGEGSRLTVL.

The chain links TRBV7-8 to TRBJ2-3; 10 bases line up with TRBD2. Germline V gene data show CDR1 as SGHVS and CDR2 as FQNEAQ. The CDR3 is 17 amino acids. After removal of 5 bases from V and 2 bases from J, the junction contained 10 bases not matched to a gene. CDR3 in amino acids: CASSQVLAGAFTDTQYF. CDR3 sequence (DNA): TGTGCCAGCAGCCAAGTCCTAGCGGGGGCCTTCACAGATACGCAGTATTTT.

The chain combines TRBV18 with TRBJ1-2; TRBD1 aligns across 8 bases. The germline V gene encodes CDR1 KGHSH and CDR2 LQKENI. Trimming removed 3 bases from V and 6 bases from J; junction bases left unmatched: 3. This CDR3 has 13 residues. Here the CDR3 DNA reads TGTGCCAGCTCACCCTCAGGGGGCGATGGCTACACCTTC. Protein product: CASSPSGGDGYTF.

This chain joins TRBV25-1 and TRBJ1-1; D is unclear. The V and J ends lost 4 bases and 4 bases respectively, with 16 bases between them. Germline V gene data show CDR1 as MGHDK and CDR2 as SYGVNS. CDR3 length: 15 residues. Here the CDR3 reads CASSGVAGRRTEAFF. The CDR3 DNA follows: TGTGCCAGCAGTGGGGTGGCGGGTAGGCGCACTGAAGCTTTCTTT.

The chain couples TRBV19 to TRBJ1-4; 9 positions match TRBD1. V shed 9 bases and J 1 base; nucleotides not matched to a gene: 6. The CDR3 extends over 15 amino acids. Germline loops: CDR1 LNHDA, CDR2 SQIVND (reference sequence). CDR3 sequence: CASRDRAQTNEKLFF. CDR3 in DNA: TGTGCCAGCAGGGACAGGGCGCAAACTAATGAAAAACTGTTTTTT.

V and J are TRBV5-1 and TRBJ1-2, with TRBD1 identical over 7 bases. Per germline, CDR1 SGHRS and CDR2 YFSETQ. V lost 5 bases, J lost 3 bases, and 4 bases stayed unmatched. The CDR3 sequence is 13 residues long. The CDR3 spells CASRAGGDYGYTF. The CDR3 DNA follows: TGCGCCAGCAGGGCAGGGGGAGACTATGGCTACACCTTC.

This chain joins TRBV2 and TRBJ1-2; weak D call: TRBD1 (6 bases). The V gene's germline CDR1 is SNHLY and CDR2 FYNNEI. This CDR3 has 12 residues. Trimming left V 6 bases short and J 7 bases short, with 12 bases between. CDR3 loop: CASRENRAGYTF. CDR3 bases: TGTGCCAGCAGGGAGAACAGGGCTGGCTACACCTTC.

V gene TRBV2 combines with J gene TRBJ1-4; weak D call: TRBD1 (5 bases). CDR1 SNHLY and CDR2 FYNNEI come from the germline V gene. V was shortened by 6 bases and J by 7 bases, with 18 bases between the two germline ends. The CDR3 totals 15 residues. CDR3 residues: CASRRAGVSIEKLFF. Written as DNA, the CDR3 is TGTGCCAGCAGGAGGGCGGGGGTTTCGATTGAAAAACTGTTTTTT.

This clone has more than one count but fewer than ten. The DNA for the CDR3 is TGTGCCAGTTCGTTTAGCGGGGACACCGGGGAGCTGTTTTTT. This encodes CASSFSGDTGELFF. This rearrangement joins TRBV7-2 to TRBJ2-2, with 8 nucleotides matching TRBD2. This CDR3 spans 14 amino acids. V trimming: 9 bases; J trimming: 3 bases; junction bases outside the gene matches: 6. CDR1 is SGHTA and CDR2 is FQGNSA in the germline V gene.

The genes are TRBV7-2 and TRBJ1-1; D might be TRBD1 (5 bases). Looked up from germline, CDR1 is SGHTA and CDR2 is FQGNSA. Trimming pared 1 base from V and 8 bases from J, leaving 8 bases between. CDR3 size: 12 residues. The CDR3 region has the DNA TGTGCCAGCAGCTTAGTTTGGACAGAAGCTTTCTTT. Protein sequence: CASSLVWTEAFF.

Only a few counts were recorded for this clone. The CDR3 here is CAWTQTSGVTDTQYF. The CDR3, as DNA: TGTGCCTGGACTCAGACTAGTGGAGTGACAGATACGCAGTATTTT. The chain combines TRBV30 with TRBJ2-3; weak D call: TRBD2 (6 bases). CDR3 length: 15 amino acids. V was shortened by 4 bases and J by 3 bases, with 17 bases between the two germline ends. Germline CDR1 is GTSNPN and CDR2 is SVGIG (reference sequence). Drawing the rest from reference TRBV30 and TRBJ2-3, the complete variable domain is SQTIHQWPATLVQPVGSPLSLECTVEGTSNPNLYWYRQAAGRGLQLLFYSVGIGQISSEVPQNLSASRPQDRQFILSSKKLLLSDSGFYLCAWTQTSGVTDTQYFGPGTRLTVL.

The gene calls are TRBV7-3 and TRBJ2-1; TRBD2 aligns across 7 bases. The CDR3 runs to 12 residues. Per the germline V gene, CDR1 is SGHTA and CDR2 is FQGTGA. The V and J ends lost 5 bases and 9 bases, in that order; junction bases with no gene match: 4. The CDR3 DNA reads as TGTGCCAGCAGCCCGGGGGGTATTGAGCAGTTCTTC. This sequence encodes CASSPGGIEQFF.

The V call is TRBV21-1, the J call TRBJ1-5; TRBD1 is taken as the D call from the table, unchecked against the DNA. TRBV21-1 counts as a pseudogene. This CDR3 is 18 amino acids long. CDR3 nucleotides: TGTGCCAGCAGCAAAGACGGACAATCGGTATATGGCAATCAGCCCCAGCATTTT. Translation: CASSKDGQSVYGNQPQHF.

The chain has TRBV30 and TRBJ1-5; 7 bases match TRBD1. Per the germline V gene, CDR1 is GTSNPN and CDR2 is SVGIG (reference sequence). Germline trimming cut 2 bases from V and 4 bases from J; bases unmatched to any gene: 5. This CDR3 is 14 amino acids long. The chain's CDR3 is CAWSPDRLNQPQHF. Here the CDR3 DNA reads TGTGCCTGGAGTCCGGACAGGTTAAATCAGCCCCAGCATTTT.

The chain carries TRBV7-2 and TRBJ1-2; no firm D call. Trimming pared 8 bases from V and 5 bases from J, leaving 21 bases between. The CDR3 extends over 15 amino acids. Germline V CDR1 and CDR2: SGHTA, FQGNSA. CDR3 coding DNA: TGTGCCAGCTCCATGACTCCCACAACAACTTATGGCTACACCTTC. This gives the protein CASSMTPTTTYGYTF.

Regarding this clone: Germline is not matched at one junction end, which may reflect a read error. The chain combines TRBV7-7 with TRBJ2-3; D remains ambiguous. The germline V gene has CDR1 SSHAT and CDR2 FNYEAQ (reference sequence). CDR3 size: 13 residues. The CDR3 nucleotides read TGTGCTAGCAGCATTAGCCCCACAGATACGCAGTATTTT. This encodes CASSISPTDTQYF.

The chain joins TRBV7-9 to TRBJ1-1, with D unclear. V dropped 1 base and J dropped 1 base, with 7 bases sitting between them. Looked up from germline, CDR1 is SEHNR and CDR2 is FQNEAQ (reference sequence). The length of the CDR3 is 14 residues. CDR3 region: CASSLGAENTEAFF. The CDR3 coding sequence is TGTGCCAGCAGCTTAGGGGCCGAGAACACTGAAGCTTTCTTT.

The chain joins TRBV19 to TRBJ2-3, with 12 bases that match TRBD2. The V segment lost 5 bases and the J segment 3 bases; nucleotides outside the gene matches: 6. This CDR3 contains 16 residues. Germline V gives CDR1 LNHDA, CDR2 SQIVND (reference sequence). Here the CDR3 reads CASSLRLAGETDTQYF. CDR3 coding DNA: TGTGCCAGTAGTCTACGACTAGCGGGGGAGACAGATACGCAGTATTTT.

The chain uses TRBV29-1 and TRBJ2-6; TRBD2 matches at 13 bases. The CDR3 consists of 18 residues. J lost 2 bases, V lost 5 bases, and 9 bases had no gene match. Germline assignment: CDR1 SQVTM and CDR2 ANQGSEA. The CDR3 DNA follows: TGCAGCGTTCGTACTAGCGGGGGGGCTTTAGCTGGGGCCAACGTCCTGACTTTC. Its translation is CSVRTSGGALAGANVLTF.

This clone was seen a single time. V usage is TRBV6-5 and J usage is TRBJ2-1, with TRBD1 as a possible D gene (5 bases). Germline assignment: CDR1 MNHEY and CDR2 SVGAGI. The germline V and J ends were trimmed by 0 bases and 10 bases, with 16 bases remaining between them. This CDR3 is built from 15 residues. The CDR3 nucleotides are TGTGCCAGCAGTTACTCGTTTCAGGGTCGTTGGGAGCAGTTCTTC. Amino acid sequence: CASSYSFQGRWEQFF.

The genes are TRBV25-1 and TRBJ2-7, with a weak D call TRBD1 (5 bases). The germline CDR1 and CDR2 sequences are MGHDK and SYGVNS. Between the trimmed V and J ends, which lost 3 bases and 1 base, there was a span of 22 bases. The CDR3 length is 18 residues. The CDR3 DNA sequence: TGTGCCAGCAGTGATATAAGGTCAGAACCTAGGGGTTCCTACGAGCAGTACTTC. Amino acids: CASSDIRSEPRGSYEQYF.

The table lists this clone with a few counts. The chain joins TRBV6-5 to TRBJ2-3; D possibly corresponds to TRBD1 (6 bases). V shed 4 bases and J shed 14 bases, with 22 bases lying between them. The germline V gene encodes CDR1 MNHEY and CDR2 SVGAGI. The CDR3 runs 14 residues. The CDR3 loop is CASSLGADTGPWYF. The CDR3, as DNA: TGTGCCAGCAGTTTGGGGGCCGATACAGGCCCATGGTATTTT.

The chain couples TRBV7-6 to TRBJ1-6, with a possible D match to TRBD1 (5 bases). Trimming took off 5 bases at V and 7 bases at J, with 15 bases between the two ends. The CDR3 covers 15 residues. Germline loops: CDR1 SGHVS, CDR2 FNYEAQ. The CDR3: CASSQAGRENSPLHF. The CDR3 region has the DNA TGTGCCAGCAGCCAAGCGGGCAGGGAGAATTCACCCCTCCACTTT.

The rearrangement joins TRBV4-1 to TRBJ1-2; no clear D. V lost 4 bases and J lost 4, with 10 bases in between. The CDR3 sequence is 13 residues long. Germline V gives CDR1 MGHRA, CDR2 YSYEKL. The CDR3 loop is CASSLTGSYGYTF. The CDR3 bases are TGCGCCAGCAGCCTCACCGGGTCCTATGGCTACACCTTC.